These T cell receptor beta chains were read from a single sample in a study of OX40 agonist ivuxolimab in advanced cancers. Sequencing was performed with immunoSEQ multiplex PCR; in TCRdb, only in-frame clones are kept and a portion is missing. This table holds around 65,000 clones, 80% to 95% found once. Sequenced material: CD4+ or CD8+ T cells sorted from blood, taken in a trial of the OX40 agonist ivuxolimab. Every receptor here comes from an adult with an advanced solid tumor such as melanoma, head and neck, liver or kidney cancer. Both conserved end residues are part of each CDR3. D genes are given only for firm matches. Rows give clone size only sometimes, using once, few, many, or a class for an expanded clone.

V	size	J	D	DNA	CDR3
TRBV7-8	.	TRBJ1-1	.	TGTGCCAGCAGCTTTAACAGGGAGCGGATGAACACTGAAGCTTTCTTT	CASSFNRERMNTEAFF
TRBV27	.	TRBJ1-5	.	TGTGCCAGCAGCCGGGGGGTCAGGCTCAATCAGCCCCAGCATTTT	CASSRGVRLNQPQHF
TRBV7-2	.	TRBJ1-2	.	TGTGCCAGCAGCTTAGTGGGCCAAGACCGCTATGGCTACACCTTC	CASSLVGQDRYGYTF
TRBV19	.	TRBJ2-3	.	TGTGCCAGTAGTATGGTGTCTAGCACAGATACGCAGTATTTT	CASSMVSSTDTQYF
TRBV27	.	TRBJ2-7	TRBD1	TGTGCCAGCACCACAGGGGGCGGGTACGAGCAGTACTTC	CASTTGGGYEQYF
TRBV11-2	.	TRBJ2-1	TRBD1	TGTGCCAGCAGCTTAGGGACAGGGAATGAGCAGTTCTTC	CASSLGTGNEQFF
TRBV5-6	.	TRBJ2-3	TRBD2	TGTGCCAGCAGCAAGGGACTAGCGAGCACAGATACGCAGTATTTT	CASSKGLASTDTQYF
TRBV11-3	.	TRBJ2-7	.	TGTGCCAGCAGCTCCAGGTTGAGGCAGGAAATCAGTGCGCAGTACTTC	CASSSRLRQEISAQYF
TRBV6-5	.	TRBJ1-5	.	TGTGCCAGCAGATCAGGGGTGGGTAGCAATCAGCCCCAGCATTTT	CASRSGVGSNQPQHF
TRBV7-3	.	TRBJ2-3	TRBD2	TGTGCCAGCAGCTTAAAGGCTAGCGGGAGGGCAGATACGCAGTATTTT	CASSLKASGRADTQYF
TRBV9	.	TRBJ2-1	.	TGTGCCAGCAGCGTAGATATAAGCAATGAGCAGTTCTTC	CASSVDISNEQFF
TRBV11-3	.	TRBJ1-2	.	TGTGCCAGCAGCCCTCCGGGACCCCCATTGGAGGGCTACACCTTC	CASSPPGPPLEGYTF
TRBV7-3	.	TRBJ2-7	.	TGTGCCAGCACGGGCCCGGGATCCGAGCAGTACTTC	CASTGPGSEQYF
TRBV7-9	.	TRBJ2-1	.	TGTGCCAGCAGCCCCCGGACCGGCTCCTACAATGAGCAGTTCTTC	CASSPRTGSYNEQFF
TRBV5-1	.	TRBJ2-7	TRBD2	TGCGCCAGCAGCTTGGGGGAGGGTCCCCACGAGCAGTACTTC	CASSLGEGPHEQYF
TRBV28	once	TRBJ2-1	.	TGTGCCAGCAGTCCAACTAGGGTTGCCTACAATGAGCAGTTCTTC	CASSPTRVAYNEQFF
TRBV15	.	TRBJ1-4	.	TGTGCCACCAGCCGCCGGGGACCCGTGACTAATGAAAAACTGTTTTTT	CATSRRGPVTNEKLFF
TRBV28	.	TRBJ2-7	.	TGTGCCAGCACTCCCCCCGGGGCGGGATCGGTTTACGAGCAGTACTTC	CASTPPGAGSVYEQYF
TRBV11-3	.	TRBJ1-1	.	TGTGCCAGCAGCTTAGGGGGGTATGAAGGAGTGAACACTGAAGCTTTCTTT	CASSLGGYEGVNTEAFF
TRBV5-1	.	TRBJ2-3	TRBD2	TGCGCCAGCAGCTGGGGACTAGCGGGAGGATCTATGGATACGCAGTATTTT	CASSWGLAGGSMDTQYF
TRBV5-5	once	TRBJ1-5	.	TGTGCCAGCAGCCCCATGACAGATTCAATGGAGCCCCAGCATTTT	CASSPMTDSMEPQHF
TRBV5-6	once	TRBJ2-4	.	TGTGCCAGCAGTTTTAAATACAGCTCCAAAAACATTCAGTACTTC	CASSFKYSSKNIQYF
TRBV5-1	.	TRBJ2-2	.	TGCGCCAGCAGCCCGGGAGTTAACACCGGGGAGCTGTTTTTT	CASSPGVNTGELFF
TRBV19	.	TRBJ2-1	TRBD1	TGTGCCAGTAGTCACGGCCTCGGGACAGGCCCCTACAATGAGCAGTTCTTC	CASSHGLGTGPYNEQFF
TRBV7-3	once	TRBJ2-1	TRBD2	TGTGCCAGCAGCTTAATACTAGCGGGACGCGATGAGCAGTTCTTC	CASSLILAGRDEQFF
TRBV19	.	TRBJ1-4	TRBD1	TGTGCCAGTAGTCTCTCCCTGGACAGGGCTACTGAAAAACTGTTTTTT	CASSLSLDRATEKLFF